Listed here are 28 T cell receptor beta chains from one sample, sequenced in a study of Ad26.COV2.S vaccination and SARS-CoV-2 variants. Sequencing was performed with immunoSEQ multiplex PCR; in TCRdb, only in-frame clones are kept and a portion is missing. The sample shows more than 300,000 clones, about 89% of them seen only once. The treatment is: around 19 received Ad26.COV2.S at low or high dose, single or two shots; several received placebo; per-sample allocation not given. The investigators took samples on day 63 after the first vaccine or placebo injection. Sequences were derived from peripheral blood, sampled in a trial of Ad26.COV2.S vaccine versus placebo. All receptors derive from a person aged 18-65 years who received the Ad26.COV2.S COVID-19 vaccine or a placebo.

The CDR3 nucleotides read TGTGCCAGTAGTACCCCCGGACAGGGTACTGGAAACACCATATATTTT. This sequence encodes CASSTPGQGTGNTIYF. The chain recombines TRBV19 with TRBJ1-3, with 8 bases aligning to TRBD1. The CDR3 runs to 16 residues. The germline V gene encodes CDR1 LNHDA and CDR2 SQIVND (reference sequence). The ends lost 4 bases at V and 2 bases at J; junction bases unmatched: 7.

The CDR3 reads CAISDRGGGSPLHF. CDR3 nucleotides: TGTGCCATCAGTGATCGGGGAGGCGGATCACCCCTCCACTTT. V gene TRBV10-3 combines with J gene TRBJ1-6; the D is unclear. CDR3 size: 14 residues. V dropped 3 bases and J dropped 10 bases, with 13 bases sitting between them. Germline lookup yields CDR1 ENHRY and CDR2 SYGVKD.

The DNA of the CDR3 is TGTGCCAGCAGACGACAGGGGTCGGGTTCCTACGAGCAGTACTTC. Its translation is CASRRQGSGSYEQYF. The chain recombines TRBV6-6 with TRBJ2-7; 8 bases match TRBD1. V dropped 6 bases and J dropped 1; count of bases not matched to a gene: 8. The length of the CDR3 is 15 residues. Germline-derived CDR1 and CDR2 are MNHNY and SVGAGI (reference sequence).

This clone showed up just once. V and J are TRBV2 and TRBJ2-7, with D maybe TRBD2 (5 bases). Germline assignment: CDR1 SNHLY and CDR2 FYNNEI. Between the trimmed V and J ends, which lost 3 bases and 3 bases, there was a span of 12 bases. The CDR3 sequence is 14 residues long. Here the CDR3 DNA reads TGTGCCAGCAGTGAGGGCGTTGGACTCTACGAGCAGTACTTC. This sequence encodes CASSEGVGLYEQYF.

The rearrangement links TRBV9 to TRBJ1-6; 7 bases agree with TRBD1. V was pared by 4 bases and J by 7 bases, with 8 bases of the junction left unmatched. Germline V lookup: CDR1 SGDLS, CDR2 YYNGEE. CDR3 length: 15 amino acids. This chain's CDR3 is CASSHTDRVNSPLHF. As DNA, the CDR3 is TGTGCCAGCAGCCACACCGACAGGGTCAATTCACCCCTCCACTTT.

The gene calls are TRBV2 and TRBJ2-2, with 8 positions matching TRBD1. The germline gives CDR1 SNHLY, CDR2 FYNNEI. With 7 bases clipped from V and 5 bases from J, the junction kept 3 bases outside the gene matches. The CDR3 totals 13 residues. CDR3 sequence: CASIQGATGELFF. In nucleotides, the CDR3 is TGTGCCAGCATTCAGGGGGCAACCGGGGAGCTGTTTTTT.

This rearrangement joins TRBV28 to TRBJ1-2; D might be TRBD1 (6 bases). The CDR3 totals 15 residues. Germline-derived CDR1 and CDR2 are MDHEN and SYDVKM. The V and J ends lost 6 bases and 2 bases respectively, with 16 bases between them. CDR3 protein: CASSRMTGENYGYTF. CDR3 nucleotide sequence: TGTGCCAGCAGCCGGATGACAGGAGAAAACTATGGCTACACCTTC.

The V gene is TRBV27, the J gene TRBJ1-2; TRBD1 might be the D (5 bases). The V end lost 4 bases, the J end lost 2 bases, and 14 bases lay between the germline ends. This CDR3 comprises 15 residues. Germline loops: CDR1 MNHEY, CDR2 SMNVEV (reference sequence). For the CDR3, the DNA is TGTGCCAGCAGTTCACGAACCGGGACGAACTATGGCTACACCTTC. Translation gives CASSSRTGTNYGYTF.

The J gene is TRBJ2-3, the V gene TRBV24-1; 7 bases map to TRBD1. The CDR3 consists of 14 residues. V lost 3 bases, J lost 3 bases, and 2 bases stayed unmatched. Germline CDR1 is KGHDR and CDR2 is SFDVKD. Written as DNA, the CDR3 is TGTGCCACCAGTGATACAGGGGATACAGATACGCAGTATTTT. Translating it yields CATSDTGDTDTQYF.

CDR3 nucleotides: TGTGCCAGCAGCCTGGGGGGACAGGGAACGGGCGAGCAGTACTTC. Protein product: CASSLGGQGTGEQYF. The chain has TRBV7-9 and TRBJ2-7; 9 bases are shared with TRBD1. CDR1 is SEHNR, CDR2 FQNEAQ, per germline (reference sequence). The CDR3 runs 15 residues. With 5 bases clipped from V and 6 bases from J, the junction kept 11 bases outside the gene matches.

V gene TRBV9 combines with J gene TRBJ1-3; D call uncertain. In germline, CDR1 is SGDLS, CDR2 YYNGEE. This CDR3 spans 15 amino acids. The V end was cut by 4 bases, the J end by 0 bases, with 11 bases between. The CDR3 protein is CASSLALGSGNTIYF. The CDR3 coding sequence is TGTGCCAGCAGCTTAGCCCTGGGCTCTGGAAACACCATATATTTT.

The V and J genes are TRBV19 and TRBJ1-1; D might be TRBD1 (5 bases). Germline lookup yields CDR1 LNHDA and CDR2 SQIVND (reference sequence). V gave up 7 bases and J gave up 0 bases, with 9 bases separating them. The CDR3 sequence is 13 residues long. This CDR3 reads CASIGQMNTEAFF. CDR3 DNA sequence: TGTGCCAGTATTGGACAAATGAACACTGAAGCTTTCTTT. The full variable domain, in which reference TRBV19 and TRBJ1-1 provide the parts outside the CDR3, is DGGITQSPKYLFRKEGQNVTLSCEQNLNHDAMYWYRQDPGQGLRLIYYSQIVNDFQKGDIAEGYSVSREKKESFPLTVTSAQKNPTAFYLCASIGQMNTEAFFGQGTRLTVV.

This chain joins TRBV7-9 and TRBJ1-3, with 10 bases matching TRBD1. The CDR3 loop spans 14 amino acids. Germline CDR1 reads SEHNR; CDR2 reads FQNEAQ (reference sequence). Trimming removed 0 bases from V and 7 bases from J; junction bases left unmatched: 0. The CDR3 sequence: CASSLADRGNTIYF. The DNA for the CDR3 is TGTGCCAGCAGCTTAGCGGACAGGGGGAACACCATATATTTT.

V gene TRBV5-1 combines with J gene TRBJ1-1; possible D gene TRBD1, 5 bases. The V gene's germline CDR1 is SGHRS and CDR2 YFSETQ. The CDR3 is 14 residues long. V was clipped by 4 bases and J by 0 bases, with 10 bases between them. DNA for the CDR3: TGCGCCAGCAGCGGGGACGGATTGAACACTGAAGCTTTCTTT. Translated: CASSGDGLNTEAFF. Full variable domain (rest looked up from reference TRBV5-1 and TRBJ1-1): KAGVTQTPRYLIKTRGQQVTLSCSPISGHRSVSWYQQTPGQGLQFLFEYFSETQRNKGNFPGRFSGRQFSNSRSEMNVSTLELGDSALYLCASSGDGLNTEAFFGQGTRLTVV.

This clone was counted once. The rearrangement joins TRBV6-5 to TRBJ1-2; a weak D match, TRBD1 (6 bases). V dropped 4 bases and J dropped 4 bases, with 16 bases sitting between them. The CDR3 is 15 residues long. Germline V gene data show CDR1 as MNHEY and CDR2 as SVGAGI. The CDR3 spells CASSFFSQGAYGYTF. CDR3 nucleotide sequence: TGTGCCAGCAGTTTTTTTTCACAGGGAGCCTATGGCTACACCTTC.

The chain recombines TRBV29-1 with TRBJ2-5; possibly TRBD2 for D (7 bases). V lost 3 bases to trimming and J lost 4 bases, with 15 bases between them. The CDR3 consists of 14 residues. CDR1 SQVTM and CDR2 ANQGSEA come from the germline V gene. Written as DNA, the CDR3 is TGCAGCGTTGAGTTGGCGGGGGCGGGAGAGACCCAGTACTTC. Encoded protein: CSVELAGAGETQYF.

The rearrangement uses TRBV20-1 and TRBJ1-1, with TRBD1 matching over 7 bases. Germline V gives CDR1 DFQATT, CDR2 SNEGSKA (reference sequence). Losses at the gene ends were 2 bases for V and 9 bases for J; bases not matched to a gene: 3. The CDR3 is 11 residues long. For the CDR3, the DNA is TGCAGTGCTAGAACAGGGGTTCAAGCTTTCTTT. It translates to CSARTGVQAFF.

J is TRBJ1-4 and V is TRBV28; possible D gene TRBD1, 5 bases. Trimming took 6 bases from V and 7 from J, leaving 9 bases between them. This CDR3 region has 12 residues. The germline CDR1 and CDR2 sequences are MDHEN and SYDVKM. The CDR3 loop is CASRTGGEKLFF. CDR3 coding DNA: TGTGCCAGCAGAACAGGTGGTGAAAAACTGTTTTTT.

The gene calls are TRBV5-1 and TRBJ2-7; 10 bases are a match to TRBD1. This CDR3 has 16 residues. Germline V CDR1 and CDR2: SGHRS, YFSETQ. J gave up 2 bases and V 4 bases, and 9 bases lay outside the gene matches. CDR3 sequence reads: CASSPGDRGDPYEQYF. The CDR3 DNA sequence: TGCGCCAGCAGCCCAGGGGACAGGGGAGACCCCTACGAGCAGTACTTC.

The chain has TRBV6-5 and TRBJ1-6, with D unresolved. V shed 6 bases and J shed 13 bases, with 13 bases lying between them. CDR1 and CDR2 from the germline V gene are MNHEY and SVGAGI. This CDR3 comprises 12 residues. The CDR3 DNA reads TGTGCCAGCAGGGACGTGGACTCGCCCCTCCACTTT. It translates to CASRDVDSPLHF.

The CDR3 nucleotides read TGTGCCAGCAGCTTAGATCTCCTGGACAGGAGCTCTGGAAACACCATATATTTT. Translation gives CASSLDLLDRSSGNTIYF. The rearrangement links TRBV11-2 to TRBJ1-3, with 7 bases fitting TRBD1. The CDR3 contains 18 residues. The V gene's germline CDR1 is SGHAT and CDR2 FQNNGV. The ends lost 0 bases at V and 0 bases at J; junction bases unmatched: 8.

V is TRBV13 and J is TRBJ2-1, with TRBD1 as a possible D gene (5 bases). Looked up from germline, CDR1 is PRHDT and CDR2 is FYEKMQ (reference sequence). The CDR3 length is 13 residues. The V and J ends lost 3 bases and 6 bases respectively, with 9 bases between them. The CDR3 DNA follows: TGTGCCAGCAGCTTGGTGCAGGGCAATGAGCAGTTCTTC. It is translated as CASSLVQGNEQFF.

CDR3 sequence: CASSYDGGPGGVYTF. In nucleotides, the CDR3 is TGTGCCAGCAGTTACGACGGAGGCCCCGGCGGAGTCTACACCTTC. The rearrangement joins TRBV6-5 to TRBJ1-2; D unresolved. The CDR3 is 15 amino acids. The germline gives CDR1 MNHEY, CDR2 SVGAGI. The V end lost 2 bases, the J end lost 10 bases, and 20 bases lay between the germline ends.

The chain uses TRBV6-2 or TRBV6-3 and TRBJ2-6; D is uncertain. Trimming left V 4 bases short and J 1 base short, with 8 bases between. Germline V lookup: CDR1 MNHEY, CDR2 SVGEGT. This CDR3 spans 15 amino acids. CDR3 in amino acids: CASSLGKSGANVLTF. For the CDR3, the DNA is TGTGCCAGCAGTTTAGGAAAATCTGGGGCCAACGTCCTGACTTTC.

CDR3 protein: CASSIRTGGEQYF. The DNA of the CDR3 is TGTGCCAGCAGTATCAGGACAGGGGGCGAGCAGTACTTC. This chain connects TRBV27 to TRBJ2-7, with 10 bases lining up with TRBD1. Germline-derived CDR1 and CDR2 are MNHEY and SMNVEV (reference sequence). V gave up 5 bases and J gave up 6 bases; unmatched junction bases: 4. There are 13 residues in the CDR3.

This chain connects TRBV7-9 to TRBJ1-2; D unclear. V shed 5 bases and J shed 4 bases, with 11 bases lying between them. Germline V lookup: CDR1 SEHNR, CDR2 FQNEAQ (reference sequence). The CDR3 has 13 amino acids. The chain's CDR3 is CASSPVESYGYTF. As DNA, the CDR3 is TGTGCCAGCAGCCCCGTAGAAAGCTATGGCTACACCTTC.

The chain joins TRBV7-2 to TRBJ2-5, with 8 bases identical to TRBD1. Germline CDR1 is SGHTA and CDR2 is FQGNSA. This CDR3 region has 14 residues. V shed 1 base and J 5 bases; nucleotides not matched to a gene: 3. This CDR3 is CASSLGQGMETQYF. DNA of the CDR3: TGTGCCAGCAGCTTAGGACAGGGGATGGAGACCCAGTACTTC.

CDR3 nucleotide sequence: TGCGCCAGCAGCTTGGAAGGCAGGGCCTATTCACCCCTCCACTTT. Translation: CASSLEGRAYSPLHF. This chain uses TRBV5-1 with TRBJ1-6; TRBD1 might be the D (5 bases). The CDR3 runs 15 residues. V gave up 0 bases and J gave up 8 bases, with 12 bases separating them. Germline V CDR1 and CDR2: SGHRS, YFSETQ.